This is a list of T cell receptor beta chains from one sample in a study of beta chain features in type 1 diabetes. The table came from immunoSEQ multiplex PCR; TCRdb's copy has only in-frame clones and leaves some out. The table includes a few hundred thousand clones, roughly 11% detected once. The specimen was naive CD4+ T cells from blood. The source of these receptors is a woman between 25 and 40 years old in good health. Both conserved end residues are part of each CDR3. The D gene is left open where the match is weak. Some rows have no size entry. The others give once, few or many, or a class for an expanded clone.

J: TRBJ2-1; size: few; V: TRBV7-9; D: TRBD2; CDR3: CASSLSGRLDNEQFF; DNA: TGTGCCAGCAGCCTTAGCGGGAGATTGGACAATGAGCAGTTCTTC
J: TRBJ2-3; size: few; V: TRBV9; D: NA; CDR3: CASSVKGGRSASTDTQYF; DNA: TGTGCCAGCAGCGTTAAAGGTGGTAGAAGCGCTAGCACAGATACGCAGTATTTT
J: TRBJ1-5; size: few; V: TRBV29-1; D: NA; CDR3: CSVVVGGNQPQHF; DNA: TGCAGCGTTGTTGTGGGAGGGAATCAGCCCCAGCATTTT
J: TRBJ2-5; size: few; V: TRBV30; D: NA; CDR3: CAWTTGLETQYF; DNA: TGTGCCTGGACGACAGGACTGGAGACCCAGTACTTC
J: TRBJ2-1; size: few; V: TRBV5-1; D: TRBD2; CDR3: CASSPAATSGRNYNEQFF; DNA: TGCGCCAGCAGCCCGGCAGCCACTAGCGGGAGGAATTACAATGAGCAGTTCTTC
J: TRBJ2-7; size: few; V: TRBV5-5; D: TRBD1; CDR3: CASSLARDRGIRAYEQYF; DNA: TGTGCCAGCAGCTTGGCGCGGGACAGGGGAATTCGAGCGTACGAGCAGTACTTC
J: TRBJ2-5; size: NA; V: TRBV7-2; D: NA; CDR3: CASSFLVQETQYF; DNA: TGTGCCAGCAGCTTTCTTGTACAAGAGACCCAGTACTTC
J: TRBJ2-3; size: few; V: TRBV9; D: TRBD2; CDR3: CASTRTSGSADTQYF; DNA: TGTGCCAGCACCAGGACTAGCGGGAGCGCAGATACGCAGTATTTT
J: TRBJ2-1; size: few; V: TRBV11-2; D: NA; CDR3: CASSLSGNSYNEQFF; DNA: TGTGCCAGCAGCTTATCCGGGAATTCCTACAATGAGCAGTTCTTC
J: TRBJ2-1; size: few; V: TRBV7-2; D: NA; CDR3: CASSPRLVPPNEQFF; DNA: TGCGCCAGCAGCCCTCGACTAGTTCCTCCTAATGAGCAGTTCTTC
J: TRBJ2-1; size: NA; V: TRBV6-5; D: NA; CDR3: CASSSTVNEQFF; DNA: TGTGCCAGCAGTTCAACGGTCAATGAGCAGTTCTTC
J: TRBJ2-5; size: NA; V: TRBV5-1; D: NA; CDR3: CASGLGRQETQYF; DNA: TGCGCCAGCGGGCTGGGTCGGCAAGAGACCCAGTACTTC